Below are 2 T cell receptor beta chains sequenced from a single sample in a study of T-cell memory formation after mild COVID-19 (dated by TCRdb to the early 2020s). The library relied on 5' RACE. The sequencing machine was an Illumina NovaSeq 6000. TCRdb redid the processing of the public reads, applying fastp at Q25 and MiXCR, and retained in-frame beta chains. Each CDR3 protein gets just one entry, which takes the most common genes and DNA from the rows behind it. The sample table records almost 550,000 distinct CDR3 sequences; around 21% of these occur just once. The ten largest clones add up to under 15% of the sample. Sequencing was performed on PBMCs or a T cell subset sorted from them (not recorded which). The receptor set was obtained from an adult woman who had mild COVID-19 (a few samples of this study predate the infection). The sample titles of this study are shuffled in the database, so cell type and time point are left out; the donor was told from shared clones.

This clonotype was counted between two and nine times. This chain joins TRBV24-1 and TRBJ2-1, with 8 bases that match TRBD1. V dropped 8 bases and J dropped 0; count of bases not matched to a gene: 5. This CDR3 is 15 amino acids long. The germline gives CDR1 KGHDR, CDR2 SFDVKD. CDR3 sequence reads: CATTAGTGSYNEQFF. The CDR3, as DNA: TGTGCCACCACCGCAGGGACAGGCTCCTACAATGAGCAGTTCTTC.

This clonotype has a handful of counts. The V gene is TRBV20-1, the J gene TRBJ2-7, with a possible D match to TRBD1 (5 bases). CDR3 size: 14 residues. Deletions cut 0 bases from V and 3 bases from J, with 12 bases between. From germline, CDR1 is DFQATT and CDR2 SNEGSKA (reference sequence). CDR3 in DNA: TGCAGTGCTAGAGATAGACAGCAGATCTACGAGCAGTACTTC. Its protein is CSARDRQQIYEQYF.